These 21 T cell receptor beta chains originate from one sample sequenced in a study of spatial heterogeneity in lung cancer. TCRdb reprocessed the 5' RACE reads via MiXCR and lists one record per CDR3 protein. There are roughly 70,000 distinct CDR3 sequences in the sample; about 14% occur only once, and approximately 7% lies in the top ten. Indicated time point: sample taken at primary tumor resection. TCRs were sequenced from unsorted whole RNA of tumor, nontumor lung or PBMC. Sequenced material: PBMCs, taken at surgery. The receptors were gathered from a male donor with early-stage non-small cell lung cancer.

This clonotype was found a few times. The chain carries TRBV20-1 and TRBJ2-7; 7 bases are shared with TRBD1. The length of the CDR3 is 14 residues. Per germline, CDR1 DFQATT and CDR2 SNEGSKA (reference sequence). Trimming removed 6 bases from V and 2 bases from J; junction bases left unmatched: 10. This chain's CDR3 is CSASKAGTAYEQYF. The CDR3 nucleotides are TGCAGTGCCTCAAAGGCCGGGACAGCCTACGAGCAGTACTTC.

The V gene is TRBV5-1, the J gene TRBJ2-2, with unresolved D. Germline values: CDR1 SGHRS, CDR2 YFSETQ. The length of the CDR3 is 15 residues. V was shortened by 0 bases and J by 5 bases, with 11 bases between the two germline ends. The CDR3 DNA sequence: TGCGCCAGCAGCTTGGGTCTAGAAGAAACCGGGGAGCTGTTTTTT. Translating gives CASSLGLEETGELFF.

The rearrangement links TRBV12-3 or TRBV12-4 to TRBJ1-1; D remains ambiguous. The CDR3 has 13 amino acids. V gave up 6 bases and J gave up 2 bases, with 10 bases separating them. The CDR3 loop is CASRVGLNTEAFF. CDR3 nucleotide sequence: TGTGCCAGCAGGGTCGGACTCAACACTGAAGCTTTCTTT.

This clonotype came up many times. This sequence joins TRBV7-2 and TRBJ2-3; D is possibly TRBD1 (6 bases). CDR3 length equals 13 residues. Germline loops: CDR1 SGHTA, CDR2 FQGNSA. V lost 8 bases to trimming and J lost 0 bases, with 9 bases between them. The CDR3 sequence: CASSGASTDTQYF. CDR3 in DNA: TGTGCCAGCTCAGGGGCTAGCACAGATACGCAGTATTTT.

This clonotype was detected a few times. The chain joins TRBV7-8 to TRBJ1-2, with 8 bases identical to TRBD1. The ends lost 4 bases at V and 5 bases at J; junction bases unmatched: 9. From germline, CDR1 is SGHVS and CDR2 FQNEAQ. CDR3 size: 15 residues. The CDR3 DNA sequence: TGTGCCAGCAGCTCCGGACAGGGAGGATGGTATGGCTACACCTTC. Encoded protein: CASSSGQGGWYGYTF. Combining the CDR3 with reference TRBV7-8 and TRBJ1-2 gives the whole variable domain GAGVSQSPRYKVAKRGQDVALRCDPISGHVSLFWYQQALGQGPEFLTYFQNEAQLDKSGLPSDRFFAERPEGSVSTLKIQRTQQEDSAVYLCASSSGQGGWYGYTFGSGTRLTVV.

Note on this clonotype: A much larger clone differs by one base, so this may be a read error. The chain employs TRBV12-3 or TRBV12-4 and TRBJ1-1; maybe TRBD1 (6 bases). The ends were cut back, 5 bases at V and 0 bases at J, with 7 bases in the middle. This CDR3 has 13 amino acids. Here the CDR3 reads CASSGQLNTEAFF. CDR3 coding DNA: TGTGCCAGCAGTGGACAGCTGAACACTGAAGCTTTCTTT.

V gene TRBV3-1 combines with J gene TRBJ1-5; TRBD1 is a possible D gene (5 bases). The germline CDR1 and CDR2 sequences are LGHDT and YNNKEL (reference sequence). This CDR3 is 15 amino acids long. Trimming pared 0 bases from V and 5 bases from J, leaving 11 bases between. The CDR3 region is CASSQDGQGHQPQHF. CDR3 DNA sequence: TGTGCCAGCAGCCAAGATGGTCAGGGCCATCAGCCCCAGCATTTT.

The chain employs TRBV9 and TRBJ1-5; D is uncertain. Germline assignment: CDR1 SGDLS and CDR2 YYNGEE. V was clipped by 2 bases and J by 4 bases, with 7 bases between them. The CDR3 contains 13 residues. The CDR3 DNA reads TGTGCCAGCAGCGTTGGATCAAATCAGCCCCAGCATTTT. Translating it yields CASSVGSNQPQHF.

Ten or more counts support this clonotype. The chain employs TRBV4-2 and TRBJ2-3; 11 positions match TRBD2. The CDR3 has 16 residues. CDR1 LGHNA and CDR2 YNFKEQ come from the germline V gene. V dropped 0 bases and J dropped 4; count of bases not matched to a gene: 3. DNA of the CDR3: TGTGCCAGCAGCCAAGAGACTAGCGGGACCCCAGATACGCAGTATTTT. Protein: CASSQETSGTPDTQYF.

In this sample, this clonotype turned up a few times. V and J are TRBV12-3 or TRBV12-4 and TRBJ1-5; TRBD1 matches at 10 bases. V gave up 4 bases and J gave up 1 base; unmatched junction bases: 7. The CDR3 sequence is 17 residues long. CDR3 sequence: CASSSRGTGESNQPQHF. The CDR3 bases are TGTGCCAGCAGTTCACGCGGGACAGGGGAAAGCAATCAGCCCCAGCATTTT.

The rearrangement joins TRBV5-1 to TRBJ2-1; either TRBD1 or TRBD2 may fit D (6 bases each). CDR1 and CDR2 from the germline V gene are SGHRS and YFSETQ. V lost 1 base and J 7 bases, leaving 18 bases between the germline ends. The CDR3 loop spans 16 amino acids. The CDR3 region is CASSLRGADPTNEQFF. The CDR3 bases are TGCGCCAGCAGCTTGAGGGGGGCAGATCCAACGAATGAGCAGTTCTTC.

With regard to this clonotype: At one boundary the junction diverges from the germline segment, which might be a read error. This chain links TRBV18 with TRBJ1-2; D might be TRBD1 (5 bases). Germline loops: CDR1 KGHSH, CDR2 LQKENI. The CDR3 extends over 14 amino acids. In nucleotides, the CDR3 is TGTGCCAGCTCACCATCGAGGGGCGATCATGGCTACATCTTC. It specifies CASSPSRGDHGYIF.

There are many counts of this clonotype. This chain joins TRBV20-1 and TRBJ2-7, with a weak D call TRBD1 (5 bases). This CDR3 is built from 13 residues. The V and J ends lost 5 bases and 5 bases respectively, with 16 bases between them. In germline, CDR1 is DFQATT, CDR2 SNEGSKA (reference sequence). CDR3 residues: CSAGSRERNEQYF. Here the CDR3 DNA reads TGCAGTGCTGGATCCAGGGAAAGGAACGAGCAGTACTTC.

This clonotype was picked up a small number of times. V is TRBV7-6 and J is TRBJ1-1; 7 bases line up with TRBD1. Germline CDR1 and CDR2: SGHVS and FNYEAQ. The V segment lost 5 bases and the J segment 5 bases; nucleotides outside the gene matches: 8. CDR3 length: 14 amino acids. DNA of the CDR3: TGTGCCAGCAGCCTAGGGGGCGCGAGGACTGAAGCTTTCTTT. It codes for CASSLGGARTEAFF. Based on the CDR3 plus reference TRBV7-6 and TRBJ1-1, the full variable domain is GAGVSQSPRYKVTKRGQDVALRCDPISGHVSLYWYRQALGQGPEFLTYFNYEAQQDKSGLPNDRFSAERPEGSISTLTIQRTEQRDSAMYRCASSLGGARTEAFFGQGTRLTVV.

A few counts support this clonotype. The chain couples TRBV7-6 to TRBJ2-5, with no clear D. The CDR3 has 13 residues. V was shortened by 6 bases and J by 1 base, with 9 bases between the two germline ends. Looked up from germline, CDR1 is SGHVS and CDR2 is FNYEAQ. The CDR3 region is CASSWTVQETQYF. Written as DNA, the CDR3 is TGTGCCAGCAGTTGGACCGTCCAAGAGACCCAGTACTTC.

This clonotype was found many times. The chain recombines TRBV6-2 or TRBV6-3 with TRBJ2-3; TRBD2 matches 8 bases. The CDR3 covers 14 residues. Germline V CDR1 and CDR2: MNHEY, SVGEGT. V gave up 4 bases and J gave up 3 bases; unmatched junction bases: 3. The CDR3 DNA sequence: TGTGCCAGCAGTTCGCCGGGAGGGACAGATACGCAGTATTTT. It codes for CASSSPGGTDTQYF.

This chain joins TRBV29-1 and TRBJ1-2, with D possibly TRBD1 on 6 matching bases. The CDR3 loop spans 12 amino acids. V was pared by 7 bases and J by 4 bases, with 13 bases between. Looked up from germline, CDR1 is SQVTM and CDR2 is ANQGSEA. The CDR3 here is CSGYRTAYGYTF. Here the CDR3 DNA reads TGCAGCGGGTACAGGACAGCCTATGGCTACACCTTC.

There are many counts of this clonotype. The rearrangement links TRBV20-1 to TRBJ1-1, with 8 bases aligning to TRBD1. V shed 0 bases, J shed 5 bases, and the junction held 8 bases outside the gene matches. CDR1 is DFQATT, CDR2 SNEGSKA, per germline (reference sequence). This CDR3 is built from 15 residues. In DNA, the CDR3 is TGCAGTGCTAGAGACTTCGACAGGGGCGGAACTGAAGCTTTCTTT. Residues: CSARDFDRGGTEAFF.

This clonotype was observed a handful of times. CDR3 DNA sequence: TGTGCCAGCAGCCTACAGATCACCGGGGAGCTGTTTTTT. Protein: CASSLQITGELFF. This sequence joins TRBV11-2 and TRBJ2-2, with D unclear. The CDR3 contains 13 residues. The germline V gene encodes CDR1 SGHAT and CDR2 FQNNGV. V dropped 5 bases and J dropped 4 bases, with 8 bases sitting between them.

This clonotype was seen ten or more times. This rearrangement joins TRBV20-1 to TRBJ2-3; 14 bases line up with TRBD2. Germline-derived CDR1 and CDR2 are DFQATT and SNEGSKA (reference sequence). The V segment lost 3 bases and the J segment 6 bases; nucleotides outside the gene matches: 14. The CDR3 runs to 18 residues. CDR3 region: CSASRLAGGYNVLDTQYF. For the CDR3, the DNA is TGCAGTGCTAGCCGACTAGCGGGAGGGTACAACGTCCTGGATACGCAGTATTTT.

Ten or more counts support this clonotype. The chain joins TRBV7-2 to TRBJ1-2; D is perhaps TRBD1 (5 bases). Trimming cost V 1 base and J 2 bases, with 8 bases left between them. CDR1 SGHTA and CDR2 FQGNSA come from the germline V gene. The CDR3 is 14 residues long. In DNA, the CDR3 is TGTGCCAGCAGCTTAGGAGCAGGGAACTATGGCTACACCTTC. It specifies CASSLGAGNYGYTF.